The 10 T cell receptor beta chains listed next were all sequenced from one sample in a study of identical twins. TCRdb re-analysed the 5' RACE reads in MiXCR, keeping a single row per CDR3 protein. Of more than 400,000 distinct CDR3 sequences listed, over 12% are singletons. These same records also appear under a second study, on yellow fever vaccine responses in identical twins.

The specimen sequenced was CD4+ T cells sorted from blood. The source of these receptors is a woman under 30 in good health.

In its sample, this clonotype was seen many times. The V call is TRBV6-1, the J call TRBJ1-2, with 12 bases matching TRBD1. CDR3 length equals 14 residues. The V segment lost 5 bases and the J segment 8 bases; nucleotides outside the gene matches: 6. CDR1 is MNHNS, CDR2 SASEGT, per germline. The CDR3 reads CASSQGQGAEGYTF. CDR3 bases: TGTGCCAGCAGTCAGGGACAGGGGGCAGAAGGCTACACCTTC.

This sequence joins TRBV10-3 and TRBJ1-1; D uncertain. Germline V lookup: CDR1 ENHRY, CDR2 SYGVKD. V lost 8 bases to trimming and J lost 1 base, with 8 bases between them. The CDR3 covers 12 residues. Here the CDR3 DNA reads TGTGCCATCGGAACACAGAACACTGAAGCTTTCTTT. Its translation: CAIGTQNTEAFF.

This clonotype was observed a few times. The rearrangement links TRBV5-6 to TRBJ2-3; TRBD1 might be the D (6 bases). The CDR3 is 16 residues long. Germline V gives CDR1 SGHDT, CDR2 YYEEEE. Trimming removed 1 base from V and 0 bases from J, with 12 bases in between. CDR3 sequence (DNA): TGTGCCAGCAGCTTGACCCGGACAGCTAGCACAGATACGCAGTATTTT. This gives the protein CASSLTRTASTDTQYF. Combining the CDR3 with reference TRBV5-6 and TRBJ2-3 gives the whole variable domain DAGVTQSPTHLIKTRGQQVTLRCSPKSGHDTVSWYQQALGQGPQFIFQYYEEEERQRGNFPDRFSGHQFPNYSSELNVNALLLGDSALYLCASSLTRTASTDTQYFGPGTRLTVL.

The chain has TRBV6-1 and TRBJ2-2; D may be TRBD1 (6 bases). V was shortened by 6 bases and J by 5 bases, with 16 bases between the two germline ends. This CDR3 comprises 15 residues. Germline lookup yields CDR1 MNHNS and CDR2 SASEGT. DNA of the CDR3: TGTGCCAGCAGACCTACAGGGCTAGGGACCGGGGAGCTGTTTTTT. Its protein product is CASRPTGLGTGELFF.

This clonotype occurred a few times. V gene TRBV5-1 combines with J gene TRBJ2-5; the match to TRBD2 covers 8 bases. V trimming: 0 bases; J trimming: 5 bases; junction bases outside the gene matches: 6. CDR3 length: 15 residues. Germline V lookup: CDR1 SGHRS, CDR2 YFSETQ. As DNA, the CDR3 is TGCGCCAGCAGCTTGGGACTAGCGAGGTGGGAGACCCAGTACTTC. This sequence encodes CASSLGLARWETQYF.

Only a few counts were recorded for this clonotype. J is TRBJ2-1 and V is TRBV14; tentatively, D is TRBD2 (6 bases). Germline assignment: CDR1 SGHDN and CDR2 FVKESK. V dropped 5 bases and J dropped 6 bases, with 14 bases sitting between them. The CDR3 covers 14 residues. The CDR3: CASSYRDFSNEQFF. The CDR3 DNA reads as TGTGCCAGCAGCTACCGGGACTTTTCCAATGAGCAGTTCTTC.

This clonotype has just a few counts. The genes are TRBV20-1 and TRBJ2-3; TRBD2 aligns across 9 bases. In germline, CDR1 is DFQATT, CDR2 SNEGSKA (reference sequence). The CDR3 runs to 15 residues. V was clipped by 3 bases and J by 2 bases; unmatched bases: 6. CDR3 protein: CSASSAGGPTDTQYF. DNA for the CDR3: TGCAGTGCTAGTTCTGCGGGAGGGCCCACAGATACGCAGTATTTT.

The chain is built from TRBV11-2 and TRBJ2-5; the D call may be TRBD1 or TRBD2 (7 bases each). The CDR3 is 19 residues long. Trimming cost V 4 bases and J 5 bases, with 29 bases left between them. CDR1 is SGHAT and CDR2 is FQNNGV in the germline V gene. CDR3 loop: CASSSKVGGTEGGRETQYF. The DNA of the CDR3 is TGTGCCAGCAGCTCAAAGGTCGGGGGGACCGAAGGGGGCCGGGAGACCCAGTACTTC.

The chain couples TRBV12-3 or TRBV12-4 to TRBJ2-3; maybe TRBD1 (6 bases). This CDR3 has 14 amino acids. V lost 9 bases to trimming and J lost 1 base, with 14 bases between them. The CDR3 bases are TGTGCCAGAGACCAGGGGTTTGGCACAGATACGCAGTATTTT. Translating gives CARDQGFGTDTQYF.

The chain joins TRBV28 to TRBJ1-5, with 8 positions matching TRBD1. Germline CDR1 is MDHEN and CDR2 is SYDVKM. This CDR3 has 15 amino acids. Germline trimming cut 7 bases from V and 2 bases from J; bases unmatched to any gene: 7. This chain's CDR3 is CASTAGGMGNQPQHF. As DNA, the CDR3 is TGTGCCAGCACCGCAGGGGGCATGGGCAATCAGCCCCAGCATTTT.